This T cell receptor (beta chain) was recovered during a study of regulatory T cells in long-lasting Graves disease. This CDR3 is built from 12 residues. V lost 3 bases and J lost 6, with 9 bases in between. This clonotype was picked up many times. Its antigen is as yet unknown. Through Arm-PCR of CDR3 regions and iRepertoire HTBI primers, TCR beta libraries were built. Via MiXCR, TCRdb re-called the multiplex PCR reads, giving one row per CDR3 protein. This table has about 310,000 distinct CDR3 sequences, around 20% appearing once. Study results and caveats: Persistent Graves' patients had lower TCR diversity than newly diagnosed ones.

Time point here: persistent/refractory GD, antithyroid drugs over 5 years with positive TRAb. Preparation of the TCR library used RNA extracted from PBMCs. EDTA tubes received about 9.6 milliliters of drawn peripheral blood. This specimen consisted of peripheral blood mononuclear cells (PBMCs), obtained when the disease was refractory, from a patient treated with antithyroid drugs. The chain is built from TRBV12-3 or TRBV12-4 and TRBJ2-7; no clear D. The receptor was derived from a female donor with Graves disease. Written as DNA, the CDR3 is TGTGCCAGCAGTTTGTCAATCGCCGAGCAGTACTTC. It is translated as CASSLSIAEQYF.